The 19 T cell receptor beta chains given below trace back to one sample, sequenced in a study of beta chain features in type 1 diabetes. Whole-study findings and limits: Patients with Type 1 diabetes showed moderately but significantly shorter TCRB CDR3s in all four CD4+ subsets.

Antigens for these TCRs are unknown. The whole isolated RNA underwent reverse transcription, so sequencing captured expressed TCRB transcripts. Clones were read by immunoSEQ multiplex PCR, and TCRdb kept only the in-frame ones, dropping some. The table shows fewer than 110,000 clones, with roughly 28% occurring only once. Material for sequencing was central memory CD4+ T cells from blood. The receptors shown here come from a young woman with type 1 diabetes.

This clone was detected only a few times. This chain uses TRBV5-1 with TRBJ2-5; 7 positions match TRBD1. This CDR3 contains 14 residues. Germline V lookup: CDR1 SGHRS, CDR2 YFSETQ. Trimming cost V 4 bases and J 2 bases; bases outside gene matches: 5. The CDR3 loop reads CASSTGTVQETQYF. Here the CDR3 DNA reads TGCGCCAGCAGCACGGGGACAGTACAAGAGACCCAGTACTTC.

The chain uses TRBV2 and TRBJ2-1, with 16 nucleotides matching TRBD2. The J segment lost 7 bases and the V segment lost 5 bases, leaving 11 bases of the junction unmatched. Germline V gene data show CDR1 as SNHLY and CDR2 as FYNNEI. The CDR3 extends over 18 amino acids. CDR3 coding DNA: TGTGCCAGCAGTCGTCCCGGGACTAGCGGGAGGGCGTTTAATGAGCAGTTCTTC. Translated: CASSRPGTSGRAFNEQFF.

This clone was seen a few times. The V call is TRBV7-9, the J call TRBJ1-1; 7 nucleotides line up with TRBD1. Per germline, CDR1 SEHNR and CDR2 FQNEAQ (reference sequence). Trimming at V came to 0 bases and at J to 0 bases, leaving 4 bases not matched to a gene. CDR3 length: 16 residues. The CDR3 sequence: CASSLAWTGMNTEAFF. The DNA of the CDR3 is TGTGCCAGCAGCTTAGCCTGGACAGGAATGAACACTGAAGCTTTCTTT.

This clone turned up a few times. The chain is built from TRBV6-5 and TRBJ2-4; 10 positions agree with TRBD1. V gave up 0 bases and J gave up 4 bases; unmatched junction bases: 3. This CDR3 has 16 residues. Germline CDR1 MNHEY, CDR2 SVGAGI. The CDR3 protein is CASSYSPGQGKNIQYF. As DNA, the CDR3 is TGTGCCAGCAGTTACTCTCCGGGACAGGGGAAAAACATTCAGTACTTC.

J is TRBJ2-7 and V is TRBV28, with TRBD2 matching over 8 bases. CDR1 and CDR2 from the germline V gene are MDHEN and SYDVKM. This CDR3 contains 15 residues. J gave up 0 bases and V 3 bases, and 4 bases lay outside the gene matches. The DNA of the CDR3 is TGTGCCAGCAGTTTGGCTGCGGGAGGCTCCTACGAGCAGTACTTC. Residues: CASSLAAGGSYEQYF.

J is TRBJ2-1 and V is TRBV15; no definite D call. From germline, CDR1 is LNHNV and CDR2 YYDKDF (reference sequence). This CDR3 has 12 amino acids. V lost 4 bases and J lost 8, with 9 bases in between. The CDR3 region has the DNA TGTGCCACCAGCACGAAAGAGGATGAGCAGTTCTTC. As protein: CATSTKEDEQFF.

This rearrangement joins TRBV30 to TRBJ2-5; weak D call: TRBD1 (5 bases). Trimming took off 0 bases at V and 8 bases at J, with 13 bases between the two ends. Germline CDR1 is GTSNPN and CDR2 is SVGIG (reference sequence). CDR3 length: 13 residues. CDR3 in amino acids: CAWSVVPWGTQYF. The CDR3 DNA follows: TGTGCCTGGAGTGTAGTGCCCTGGGGCACCCAGTACTTC.

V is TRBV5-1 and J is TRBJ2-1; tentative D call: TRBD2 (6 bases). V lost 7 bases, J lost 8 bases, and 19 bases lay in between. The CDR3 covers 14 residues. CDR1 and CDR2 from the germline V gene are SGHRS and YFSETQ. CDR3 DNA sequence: TGCGCCAGCCAGGTTACCCGATCGGGAGATGAGCAGTTCTTC. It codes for CASQVTRSGDEQFF.

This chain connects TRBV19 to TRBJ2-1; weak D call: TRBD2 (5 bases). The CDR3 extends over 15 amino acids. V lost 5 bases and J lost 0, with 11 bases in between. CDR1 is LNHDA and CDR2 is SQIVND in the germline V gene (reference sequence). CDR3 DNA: TGTGCCAGTAGTGATCCGGGGAGCTCCTACAATGAGCAGTTCTTC. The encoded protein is CASSDPGSSYNEQFF.

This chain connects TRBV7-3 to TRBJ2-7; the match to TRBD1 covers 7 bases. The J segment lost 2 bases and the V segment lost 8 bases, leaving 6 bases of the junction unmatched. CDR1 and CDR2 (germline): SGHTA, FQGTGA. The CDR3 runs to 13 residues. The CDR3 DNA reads TGTGCCAGCGCCCGGGACAGCGCCTACGAGCAGTACTTC. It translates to CASARDSAYEQYF.

The CDR3 loop reads CASSQGHTNTGELFF. DNA for the CDR3: TGCGCCAGCAGCCAGGGACATACGAACACCGGGGAGCTGTTTTTT. The chain couples TRBV5-1 to TRBJ2-2; the D gene is possibly TRBD1 (6 bases). Per germline, CDR1 SGHRS and CDR2 YFSETQ. This CDR3 has 15 residues. V was shortened by 4 bases and J by 0 bases, with 10 bases between the two germline ends.

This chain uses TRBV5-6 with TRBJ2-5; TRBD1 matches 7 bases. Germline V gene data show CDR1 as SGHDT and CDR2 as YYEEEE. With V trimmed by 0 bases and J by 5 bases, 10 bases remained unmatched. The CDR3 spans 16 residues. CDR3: CASSLGRGGRGETQYF. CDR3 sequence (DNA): TGTGCCAGCAGCTTGGGACGAGGGGGCAGGGGGGAGACCCAGTACTTC.

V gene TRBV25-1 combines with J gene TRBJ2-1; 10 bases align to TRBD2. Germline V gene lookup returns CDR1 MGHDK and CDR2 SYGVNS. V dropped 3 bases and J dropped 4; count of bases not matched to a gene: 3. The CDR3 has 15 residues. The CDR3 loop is CASSEPSGRYNEQFF. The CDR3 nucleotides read TGTGCCAGCAGTGAGCCTAGCGGGAGATACAATGAGCAGTTCTTC.

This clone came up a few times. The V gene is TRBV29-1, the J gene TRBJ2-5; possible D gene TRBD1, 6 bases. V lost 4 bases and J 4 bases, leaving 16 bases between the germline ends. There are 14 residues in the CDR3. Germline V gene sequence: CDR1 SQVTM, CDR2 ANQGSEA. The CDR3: CSVAWTVSVETQYF. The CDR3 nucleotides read TGCAGCGTTGCGTGGACAGTCAGCGTAGAGACCCAGTACTTC.

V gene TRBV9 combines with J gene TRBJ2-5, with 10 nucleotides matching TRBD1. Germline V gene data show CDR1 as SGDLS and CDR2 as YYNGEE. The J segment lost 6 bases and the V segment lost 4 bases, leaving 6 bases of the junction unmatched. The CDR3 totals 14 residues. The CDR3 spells CASSPRQGAKTQYF. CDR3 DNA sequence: TGTGCCAGCAGCCCAAGACAGGGGGCTAAGACCCAGTACTTC.

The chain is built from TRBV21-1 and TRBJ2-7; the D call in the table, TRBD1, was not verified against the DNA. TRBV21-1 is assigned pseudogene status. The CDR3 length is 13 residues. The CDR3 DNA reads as TGTGCCAGCTTGCGACAGGTTCTCTACGAGCAGTACTTC. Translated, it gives CASLRQVLYEQYF.

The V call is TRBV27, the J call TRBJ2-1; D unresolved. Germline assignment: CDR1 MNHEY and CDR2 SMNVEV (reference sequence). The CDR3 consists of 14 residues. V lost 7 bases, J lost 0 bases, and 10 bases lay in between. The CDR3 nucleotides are TGTGCCAGCAACGAGGTAAACTCCTACAATGAGCAGTTCTTC. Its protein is CASNEVNSYNEQFF.

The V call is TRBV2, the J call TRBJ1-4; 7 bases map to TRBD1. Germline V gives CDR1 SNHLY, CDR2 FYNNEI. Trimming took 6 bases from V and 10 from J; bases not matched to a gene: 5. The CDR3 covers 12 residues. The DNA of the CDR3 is TGTGCCAGCAGGTGGGACAGCGTAAAACTGTTTTTT. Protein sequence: CASRWDSVKLFF.

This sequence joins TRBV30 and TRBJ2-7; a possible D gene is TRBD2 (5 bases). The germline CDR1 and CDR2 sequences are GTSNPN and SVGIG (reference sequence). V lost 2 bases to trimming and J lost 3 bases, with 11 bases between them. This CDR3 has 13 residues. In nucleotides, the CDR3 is TGTGCCTGGAGTACCGGAGGTGGCTACGAGCAGTACTTC. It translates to CAWSTGGGYEQYF.